The rows below give T cell receptor beta chains drawn from one sample of a study of shared clonotypes between healthy human individuals. Profiled with immunoSEQ multiplex PCR; TCRdb holds only in-frame clones, not every one. The sample has about 1 million clones; 70% to 80% are singletons. Material: memory CD4+ T cells sorted from blood. These receptors were taken from a man aged 18-30 years in good health. Each CDR3 is given with its conserved first and last residue. The D gene is left open where the match is weak. Clone size is stated in some rows and not others, as once, few, many or a class when expanded.

-	TRBJ2-7	-	TRBV5-1	TGCGCCAGCGCCCGGCCTGGAGACGACGAGCAGTACTTC	CASARPGDDEQYF
once	TRBJ2-1	-	TRBV19	TGTGCCAGTAGTATACGGGACGTATCCACCAGGGATGAGCAGTTCTTC	CASSIRDVSTRDEQFF
few	TRBJ2-1	TRBD1	TRBV28	TGTGCCAGCAGAAAACCCGGGACAGGGGGGAACAATGAGCAGTTCTTC	CASRKPGTGGNNEQFF
-	TRBJ1-5	TRBD1	TRBV6-1	TGTGCCAGCAGCATCACAGGGGGTAGCAATCAGCCCCAGCATTTT	CASSITGGSNQPQHF
-	TRBJ1-2	TRBD1	TRBV5-1	TGCGCCAGCAGCTCACGGGACAGGGTAAACGGCTACACCTTC	CASSSRDRVNGYTF
-	TRBJ2-5	-	TRBV7-2	TGTGCCAGCAGCTTTCGGGGGGCCGAGACCCAGTACTTC	CASSFRGAETQYF
-	TRBJ2-7	TRBD1	TRBV5-1	TGCGCCAGCAGTTCGACAGGGGCCAACTCCTACGAGCAGTACTTC	CASSSTGANSYEQYF
-	TRBJ2-2	TRBD2	TRBV5-1	TGCGCCAGCAGCTTTCTAGCGGCCTCGAACACCGGGGAGCTGTTTTTT	CASSFLAASNTGELFF
-	TRBJ2-1	TRBD2	TRBV7-2	TGTGCCAGCAGCTTAGCCCCCGCGACTAGCGGGAGGGCTGGTGAGCAGTTCTTC	CASSLAPATSGRAGEQFF
-	TRBJ1-5	-	TRBV28	TGTGCCAGCAGTTTGGCCGCCAGGGGAGGCAATCAGCCCCAGCATTTT	CASSLAARGGNQPQHF
once	TRBJ1-2	-	TRBV29-1	TGCGGACTACAGGAGACATATGGCTACACCTTC	CGLQETYGYTF
-	TRBJ2-5	TRBD1	TRBV7-9	TGTGCCAGCAGCTTAACAGGGGCCTCGGGGACCCAGTACTTC	CASSLTGASGTQYF
few	TRBJ2-7	-	TRBV10-1	TGCGCCAGCGGTCCTGGTGGATCCTACGAGCAGTACTTC	CASGPGGSYEQYF
-	TRBJ2-3	TRBD2	TRBV28	TGTGCCAGCAGTTTAGTCGGGAGGACCACAGATACGCAGTATTTT	CASSLVGRTTDTQYF
few	TRBJ1-5	TRBD1	TRBV18	TGTGCCAGCTCACAGGGGGCTGACAATCAGCCCCAGCATTTT	CASSQGADNQPQHF
-	TRBJ2-2	TRBD1	TRBV9	TGTGCCAGCAGCGAAAAACAGGGGTACGGGGAGCTGTTTTTT	CASSEKQGYGELFF
-	TRBJ2-1	-	TRBV6-6	TGTGCCAGCAGTCACAGGGACGTCTACAATGAGCAGTTCTTC	CASSHRDVYNEQFF
-	TRBJ2-5	-	TRBV5-6	TGTGCCAGCAGCCTGGGACGGCTCAAAGAGACCCAGTACTTC	CASSLGRLKETQYF
-	TRBJ1-2	-	TRBV18	TGTGCCAGCTCACCAAACGGGGGGACTTCCGGTGCTAACTATGGCTACACCTTC	CASSPNGGTSGANYGYTF
few	TRBJ2-3	-	TRBV9	TGTGCCAGCAGCGGCCGGGACACCCCAGATACGCAGTATTTT	CASSGRDTPDTQYF
-	TRBJ2-5	-	TRBV7-6	TGTGCCAGCAGCTTATTTTGGGGAGAGACCCAGTACTTC	CASSLFWGETQYF
many	TRBJ1-1	-	TRBV7-2	TGTGCCAGCCGACTAGACGGGAACACTGAAGCTTTCTTT	CASRLDGNTEAFF
-	TRBJ2-2	TRBD1	TRBV7-8	TGTGCCAGCAGCTTACGGGGGACAGGATCGGCCGGGGAGCTGTTTTTT	CASSLRGTGSAGELFF
-	TRBJ2-2	-	TRBV9	TGTGCCAGCAGCGTTGGACTTAACACCGGGGAGCTGTTTTTT	CASSVGLNTGELFF
-	TRBJ2-5	TRBD1	TRBV5-1	TGCGCCAGCAGCCGGGACGGACAGGGAGGTGAGACCCAGTACTTC	CASSRDGQGGETQYF
-	TRBJ2-3	-	TRBV5-1	TGCGCCAGCAGCTTGGGTAGCGCTAGCACAGATACGCAGTATTTT	CASSLGSASTDTQYF
-	TRBJ2-2	-	TRBV10-3	TGTGCCATCGGTGATACTAGCAGATCCGGGGAGCTGTTTTTT	CAIGDTSRSGELFF
-	TRBJ1-5	TRBD1	TRBV19	TGTGCCACCCTAGGTCAGGGGGCGAGCAATCAGCCCCAGCATTTT	CATLGQGASNQPQHF
-	TRBJ1-1	-	TRBV14	TGTGCCAGCAGCCAAGATCCGACACTGATGAACACTGAAGCTTTCTTT	CASSQDPTLMNTEAFF
-	TRBJ2-2	-	TRBV9	TGTGCCAGCAGCCCCCGGACACAAAACACCGGGGAGCTGTTTTTT	CASSPRTQNTGELFF
-	TRBJ2-7	-	TRBV15	TGTGCCACCGGTATTGGGGGGGCCGCCTACGAGCAGTACTTC	CATGIGGAAYEQYF
-	TRBJ2-5	-	TRBV11-2	TGTGCCAGCAGCCTCGGACAGCTTCTTAGAGAGACCCAGTACTTC	CASSLGQLLRETQYF
few	TRBJ1-2	-	TRBV5-6	TGTGCCAGCAGCTTGTTGGGTGGCTACACCTTC	CASSLLGGYTF
-	TRBJ1-5	-	TRBV7-8	TGTGCCAGCAGCTTAGTTGAAGATATGGCGCCCCAGCATTTT	CASSLVEDMAPQHF
few	TRBJ2-7	TRBD2	TRBV7-3	TGTGCCAGCAGCCTTAGCGGGGGGGATACCTACGAGCAGTACTTC	CASSLSGGDTYEQYF
-	TRBJ2-3	-	TRBV5-6	TGTGCCAGCAGCCAGGTGGGGAGGACAGATACGCAGTATTTT	CASSQVGRTDTQYF
-	TRBJ2-5	-	TRBV15	TGTGCCACCAGCAGAGGGAACAGCCGACAAGAGACCCAGTACTTC	CATSRGNSRQETQYF
-	TRBJ1-1	-	TRBV27	TGTGCCAGCAGTTTATCGCAGGGATTGGGTGAAGCTTTCTTT	CASSLSQGLGEAFF
few	TRBJ2-1	TRBD1	TRBV7-7	TGTGCTAGCAGTTCCGACAGGGGGCTTAACAATGAGCAGTTCTTC	CASSSDRGLNNEQFF
-	TRBJ2-7	TRBD1	TRBV14	TGTGCCAGCAGCCGCCCCGGGACAGGGGCCTACGAGCAGTACTTC	CASSRPGTGAYEQYF
-	TRBJ1-1	-	TRBV14	TGTGCCAGCAGCCAAAATAAAGAGGGAAGAGCTTTCTTT	CASSQNKEGRAFF
-	TRBJ1-1	-	TRBV2	TGTGCCAGCAGTTCTAACGGCCGGGTTTATGAAGCTTTCTTT	CASSSNGRVYEAFF
-	TRBJ2-1	TRBD1	TRBV5-1	TGCGCCAGCAGCCTCTTAACCGGGACAGGTCTAGGGAATGAGCAGTTCTTC	CASSLLTGTGLGNEQFF
many	TRBJ2-3	TRBD1	TRBV25-1	TGTGCCAGCAGTAGGACAGGAAGCACAGATACGCAGTATTTT	CASSRTGSTDTQYF
-	TRBJ2-2	-	TRBV5-4	TGTGCCAGCAGCTCTGGGGGGCCGAACACCGGGGAGCTGTTTTTT	CASSSGGPNTGELFF
-	TRBJ1-5	-	TRBV5-1	TGCGCCAGCAGCTTGGTTTCAGGGAGCAATCAGCCCCAGCATTTT	CASSLVSGSNQPQHF
-	TRBJ1-2	-	TRBV11-2	TGTGCCAGCACCGCTATTTGGCCGGGGAACTATGGCTACACCTTC	CASTAIWPGNYGYTF
-	TRBJ2-5	TRBD2	TRBV5-1	TGCGCCAGCAGCCTGTCACCCGCGGGGGGCCAAGAGACCCAGTACTTC	CASSLSPAGGQETQYF
-	TRBJ2-4	-	TRBV30	TGTGCCTGGAGTCTAGGGGGGGTCAAAAACATTCAGTACTTC	CAWSLGGVKNIQYF
-	TRBJ2-5	-	TRBV5-4	TGTGCCAGCAGCTTAGGCCAATCTATCTCCGAAGGAGGGACCCAGTACTTC	CASSLGQSISEGGTQYF
-	TRBJ2-3	TRBD2	TRBV5-6	TGTGCCAGCAGCTTGGGACTAGCGGGGCGGGCGGCGACAGATACGCAGTATTTT	CASSLGLAGRAATDTQYF
-	TRBJ2-3	-	TRBV7-2	TGTGCCAGCAGCTTAGTCCCGCCGGATACGCAGTATTTT	CASSLVPPDTQYF
-	TRBJ1-4	TRBD1	TRBV5-1	TGCGCCAGCAGCATGGGACAGGGAGGGGAAAAACTGTTTTTT	CASSMGQGGEKLFF
-	TRBJ2-7	TRBD2	TRBV5-4	TGTGCCAGCAGGCAAGGGAGCGGGAGTGGCCCCTACGAGCAGTACTTC	CASRQGSGSGPYEQYF
-	TRBJ2-7	-	TRBV29-1	TGCAGCGCCCTGGGACCAAACTACGAGCAGTACTTC	CSALGPNYEQYF
-	TRBJ1-2	-	TRBV11-2	TGTGCCAGCAGCTTAGCCGGGTCTAACTATGGCTACACCTTC	CASSLAGSNYGYTF
-	TRBJ2-1	-	TRBV21-1	TGTGCCAGCAGCGCCCCGAGGGGGCAGGGCACCTCCTACAATGAGCAGTTCTTC	CASSAPRGQGTSYNEQFF
once	TRBJ2-7	-	TRBV19	TGTGCCAGTAGTATAGATGGGGCTGACGAGCAGTACTTC	CASSIDGADEQYF
few	TRBJ1-1	-	TRBV5-1	TGCGCCAGCAGCTTGGAGGGGTTAGCTTTCTTT	CASSLEGLAFF
-	TRBJ2-7	TRBD1	TRBV6-1	TGTGCCAGCAGTGAGATGGGGACAGGGGGCTACGAGCAGTACTTC	CASSEMGTGGYEQYF